These 8 T cell receptor beta chains originate from one sample sequenced in a study of T cells expressing NK-cell markers. TCRdb re-called the 5' RACE reads and shows each CDR3 protein once, DNA omitted. The table lists over 100,000 distinct CDR3 sequences. The sample comprised blood T cells: a sorted CD56 or NKG2C T cell subset, CD4+ or CD8+ T cells, or bulk PBMC T cells (not recorded which). Source of these receptors: a woman between 18 and 70 years old in good health.

The chain has TRBV5-4 and TRBJ2-1; absent DNA, TCRdb's TRBD2 call cannot be checked. Germline values: CDR1 SGHNT, CDR2 YYREEE (reference sequence). The CDR3 has 15 amino acids. The CDR3 spells CASSYGLAGYNEQFF.

This sequence joins TRBV12-3 or TRBV12-4 and TRBJ1-2; there is no DNA to check the TCRdb D call of TRBD1. This CDR3 spans 15 amino acids. The CDR3 here is CASSWGSGRADGYTF.

The genes are TRBV9 and TRBJ2-3; TCRdb proposes TRBD2, but this gene call is untestable without DNA. CDR3 length: 13 amino acids. Germline assignment: CDR1 SGDLS and CDR2 YYNGEE. CDR3 in amino acids: CASRGGAGDTQYF.

This sequence joins TRBV12-3 or TRBV12-4 and TRBJ2-7; TCRdb designates TRBD1, a call that cannot be tested without DNA. CDR3 length equals 13 residues. The CDR3 loop is CASSLGQIYEQYF.

The genes are TRBV5-4 and TRBJ2-3; with no DNA, the TCRdb D assignment of TRBD2 cannot be verified. Germline values: CDR1 SGHNT, CDR2 YYREEE (reference sequence). The CDR3 has 15 amino acids. This CDR3 reads CASSSAGGSTDTQYF.

The chain recombines TRBV4-1 with TRBJ2-1; no DNA is available, so the TRBD2 call from TCRdb remains unchecked. Germline values: CDR1 MGHRA, CDR2 YSYEKL. This CDR3 region has 18 residues. The CDR3 spells CASSQWEGNGGADNEQFF.

This chain joins TRBV4-3 and TRBJ2-5; TCRdb's assignment of TRBD2 cannot be checked, as there is no DNA. This CDR3 contains 15 residues. Germline-derived CDR1 and CDR2 are LGHNA and YSLEER. The CDR3 protein is CASSQVSGVGETQYF.

V usage is TRBV7-9 and J usage is TRBJ1-1; TCRdb's D call of TRBD1 is untestable without DNA. Germline V gene data show CDR1 as SEHNR and CDR2 as FQNEAQ (reference sequence). This CDR3 spans 12 amino acids. CDR3 protein: CASSLEDREAFF.